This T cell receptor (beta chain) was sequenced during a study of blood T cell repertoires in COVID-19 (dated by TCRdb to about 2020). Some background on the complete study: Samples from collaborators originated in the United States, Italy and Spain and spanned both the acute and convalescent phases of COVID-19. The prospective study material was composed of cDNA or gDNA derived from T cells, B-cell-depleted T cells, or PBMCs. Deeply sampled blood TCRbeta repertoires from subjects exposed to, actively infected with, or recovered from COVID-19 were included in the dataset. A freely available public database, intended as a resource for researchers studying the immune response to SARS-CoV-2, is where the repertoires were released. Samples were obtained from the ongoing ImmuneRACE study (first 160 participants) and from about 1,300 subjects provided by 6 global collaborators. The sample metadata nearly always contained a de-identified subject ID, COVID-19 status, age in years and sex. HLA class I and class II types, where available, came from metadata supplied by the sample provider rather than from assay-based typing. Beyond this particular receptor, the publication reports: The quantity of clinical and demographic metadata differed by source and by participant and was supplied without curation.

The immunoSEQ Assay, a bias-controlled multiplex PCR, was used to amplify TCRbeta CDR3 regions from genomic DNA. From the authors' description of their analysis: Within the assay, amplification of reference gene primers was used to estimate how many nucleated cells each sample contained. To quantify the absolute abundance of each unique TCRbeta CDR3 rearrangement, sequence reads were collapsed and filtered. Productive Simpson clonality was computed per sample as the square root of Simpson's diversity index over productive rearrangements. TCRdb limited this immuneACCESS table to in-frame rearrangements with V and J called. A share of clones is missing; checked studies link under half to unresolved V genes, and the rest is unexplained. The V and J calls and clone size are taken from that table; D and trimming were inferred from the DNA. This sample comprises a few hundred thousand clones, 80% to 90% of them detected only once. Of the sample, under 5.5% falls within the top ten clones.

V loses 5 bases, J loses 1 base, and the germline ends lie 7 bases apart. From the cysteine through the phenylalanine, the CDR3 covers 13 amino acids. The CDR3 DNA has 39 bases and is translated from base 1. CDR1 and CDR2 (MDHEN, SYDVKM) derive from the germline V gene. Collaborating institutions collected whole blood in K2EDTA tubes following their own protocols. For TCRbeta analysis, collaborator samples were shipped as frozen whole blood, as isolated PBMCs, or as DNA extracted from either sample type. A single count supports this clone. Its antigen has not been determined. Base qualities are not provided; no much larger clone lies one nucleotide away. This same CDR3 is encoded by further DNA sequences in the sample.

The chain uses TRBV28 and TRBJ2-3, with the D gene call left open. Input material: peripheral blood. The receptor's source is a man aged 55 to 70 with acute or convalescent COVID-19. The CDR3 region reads CASSLPGTDTQYF. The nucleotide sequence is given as TGTGCCAGCAGTCTCCCGGGCACAGATACGCAGTATTTT.